The 20 T cell receptor beta chains below all came from one sample that was sequenced in a study of T cell repertoires in cytomegalovirus infection. TCRdb fed the reads into MiXCR, producing one record per CDR3 protein. The table includes some 300,000 distinct CDR3 sequences, about 9.2% detected once. The sequenced sample consisted of PBMCs. These receptors originate from a human donor in good health (CMV status not recorded). Some clones in this sample may be carry-over from other donors' samples.

V usage is TRBV2 and J usage is TRBJ1-4; D unresolved. CDR3 length equals 14 residues. V was cut by 7 bases and J by 2 bases, with 11 bases left in between. Germline V gene data show CDR1 as SNHLY and CDR2 as FYNNEI. CDR3 residues: CASTLARTNEKLFF. The CDR3, as DNA: TGTGCCAGCACGCTGGCGCGGACTAATGAAAAACTGTTTTTT.

The table lists this clonotype with a few counts. The rearrangement uses TRBV29-1 and TRBJ1-2; D gene ambiguous. The CDR3 is 13 residues long. Germline CDR1 reads SQVTM; CDR2 reads ANQGSEA. V lost 4 bases, J lost 0 bases, and 9 bases lay in between. This CDR3 is CSVVHGANYGYTF. In nucleotides, the CDR3 is TGCAGCGTTGTTCACGGAGCTAACTATGGCTACACCTTC.

This clonotype occurred many times. The CDR3 loop reads CASSLSPPGVAGVNQETQYF. As DNA, the CDR3 is TGTGCCAGCAGCTTATCCCCCCCCGGGGTAGCGGGGGTCAACCAAGAGACCCAGTACTTC. This chain connects TRBV7-2 to TRBJ2-5; 9 bases line up with TRBD2. Germline CDR1 SGHTA, CDR2 FQGNSA. The ends lost 2 bases at V and 0 bases at J; junction bases unmatched: 16. The CDR3 consists of 20 residues.

This clonotype has ten or more counts. This chain uses TRBV7-8 with TRBJ2-1, with D perhaps matching TRBD1 or TRBD2 (6 bases each). Germline V lookup: CDR1 SGHVS, CDR2 FQNEAQ. The CDR3 covers 12 residues. V lost 5 bases and J lost 9, with 11 bases in between. The CDR3 coding sequence is TGTGCCAGCAGCCCGGGGGCGAGTGAGCAGTTCTTC. Protein sequence: CASSPGASEQFF.

This clonotype was detected ten times or more. The chain links TRBV7-6 to TRBJ2-3, with D unresolved. The germline V and J ends were trimmed by 4 bases and 6 bases, with 11 bases remaining between them. The germline V gene has CDR1 SGHVS and CDR2 FNYEAQ. CDR3 length equals 13 residues. DNA for the CDR3: TGTGCCAGCAGCTCCCGAGTTTATGATACGCAGTATTTT. Translation gives CASSSRVYDTQYF. Combining the CDR3 with reference TRBV7-6 and TRBJ2-3 gives the whole variable domain GAGVSQSPRYKVTKRGQDVALRCDPISGHVSLYWYRQALGQGPEFLTYFNYEAQQDKSGLPNDRFSAERPEGSISTLTIQRTEQRDSAMYRCASSSRVYDTQYFGPGTRLTVL.

The V call is TRBV12-3 or TRBV12-4, the J call TRBJ2-1; D could derive from TRBD1 or TRBD2 (5 bases each). The V gene lost 6 bases and the J gene lost 8 bases, with 17 bases spanning the gap. CDR3 size: 14 residues. CDR3 sequence: CASSPSRGEHEQFF. The DNA of the CDR3 is TGTGCCAGCAGCCCAAGCCGGGGCGAGCATGAGCAGTTCTTC.

The table lists this clonotype with many counts. V usage is TRBV7-2 and J usage is TRBJ2-7, with a possible D match to TRBD2 (7 bases). V shed 9 bases and J shed 2 bases, with 17 bases lying between them. Germline CDR1 reads SGHTA; CDR2 reads FQGNSA. CDR3 length equals 14 residues. The CDR3 protein is CASSWRGPAYEQYF. The CDR3 bases are TGTGCCAGTTCTTGGCGGGGGCCTGCCTACGAGCAGTACTTC. The whole variable domain, remainder taken from reference TRBV7-2 and TRBJ2-7, is GAGVSQSPSNKVTEKGKDVELRCDPISGHTALYWYRQSLGQGLEFLIYFQGNSAPDKSGLPSDRFSAERTGGSVSTLTIQRTQQEDSAVYLCASSWRGPAYEQYFGPGTRLTVT.

This clonotype was detected ten times or more. The J gene is TRBJ2-1, the V gene TRBV10-3; TRBD2 matches at 9 bases. The germline CDR1 and CDR2 sequences are ENHRY and SYGVKD. The CDR3 is 14 amino acids. V was clipped by 4 bases and J by 4 bases; unmatched bases: 2. CDR3 sequence (DNA): TGTGCCATCAGTGTCAGCGGGGGGTACAATGAGCAGTTCTTC. Translation gives CAISVSGGYNEQFF.

This clonotype was counted only a few times. The gene calls are TRBV5-4 and TRBJ2-3, with 16 bases that match TRBD2. CDR1 is SGHNT and CDR2 is YYREEE in the germline V gene (reference sequence). V shed 4 bases and J 3 bases; nucleotides not matched to a gene: 5. The CDR3 is made up of 17 amino acids. The CDR3 nucleotides read TGTGCCAGCAGCCTCGGGACTAGCGGGGGGGTTACAGATACGCAGTATTTT. This sequence encodes CASSLGTSGGVTDTQYF. Drawing the rest from reference TRBV5-4 and TRBJ2-3, the complete variable domain is ETGVTQSPTHLIKTRGQQVTLRCSSQSGHNTVSWYQQALGQGPQFIFQYYREEENGRGNFPPRFSGLQFPNYSSELNVNALELDDSALYLCASSLGTSGGVTDTQYFGPGTRLTVL.

This clonotype has only a few counts. V gene TRBV12-5 combines with J gene TRBJ2-1, with 7 bases identical to TRBD2. The V gene's germline CDR1 is LGHNT and CDR2 FRNRAP. The CDR3 runs 15 residues. V shed 3 bases, J shed 4 bases, and the junction held 6 bases outside the gene matches. The DNA of the CDR3 is TGTGCTAGTGGTTTCGGGGCGGGGGAGTACAATGAGCAGTTCTTC. This encodes CASGFGAGEYNEQFF. Looking up the rest from reference TRBV12-5 and TRBJ2-1 gives the full variable domain: DARVTQTPRHKVTEMGQEVTMRCQPILGHNTVFWYRQTMMQGLELLAYFRNRAPLDDSGMPKDRFSAEMPDATLATLKIQPSEPRDSAVYFCASGFGAGEYNEQFFGPGTRLTVL.

This clonotype was detected many times. The rearrangement uses TRBV5-6 and TRBJ2-5; D gene unclear. The CDR3 sequence is 12 residues long. Germline CDR1 SGHDT, CDR2 YYEEEE. The ends were cut back, 1 base at V and 6 bases at J, with 7 bases in the middle. The CDR3 region has the DNA TGTGCCAGCAGCTTGAGTAGGAAGACCCAGTACTTC. As protein: CASSLSRKTQYF.

This clonotype came up many times. The chain has TRBV6-2 or TRBV6-3 and TRBJ1-5; 7 nucleotides agree with TRBD1. Trimming removed 8 bases from V and 1 base from J; junction bases left unmatched: 5. The length of the CDR3 is 14 residues. Germline V lookup: CDR1 MNHEY, CDR2 SVGEGT. CDR3 sequence (DNA): TGTGCCAGCTCCAGGGGGAACAGCAATCAGCCCCAGCATTTT. It codes for CASSRGNSNQPQHF.

This clonotype has at least ten counts. The rearrangement joins TRBV7-2 to TRBJ2-1; D is unclear. Germline CDR1 and CDR2: SGHTA and FQGNSA. V dropped 7 bases and J dropped 0 bases, with 13 bases sitting between them. This CDR3 has 15 residues. The CDR3 bases are TGTGCCAGCACTAAAGGCGGTTCCTCCTACAATGAGCAGTTCTTC. Translation gives CASTKGGSSYNEQFF.

Ten or more counts support this clonotype. This rearrangement joins TRBV7-2 to TRBJ1-3; TRBD1 matches at 8 bases. The CDR3 is 16 amino acids. From germline, CDR1 is SGHTA and CDR2 FQGNSA. Germline trimming cut 5 bases from V and 2 bases from J; bases unmatched to any gene: 8. This CDR3 reads CASSPGGRATGNTIYF. As DNA, the CDR3 is TGTGCCAGCAGCCCAGGGGGCAGGGCAACTGGAAACACCATATATTTT.

There are many counts of this clonotype. V gene TRBV28 combines with J gene TRBJ2-6; D gene ambiguous. CDR3 length: 15 amino acids. The germline V gene has CDR1 MDHEN and CDR2 SYDVKM. Trimming cost V 3 bases and J 1 base, with 7 bases left between them. CDR3 bases: TGTGCCAGCAGTTTGCCGAAATCTGGGGCCAACGTCCTGACTTTC. Its protein is CASSLPKSGANVLTF.

This clonotype was counted only a few times. This chain connects TRBV20-1 to TRBJ2-5; no clear D gene. CDR3 length equals 13 residues. V dropped 0 bases and J dropped 2 bases, with 7 bases sitting between them. The germline CDR1 and CDR2 sequences are DFQATT and SNEGSKA (reference sequence). CDR3 DNA: TGCAGTGCTAGAGATCGACCACAAGAGACCCAGTACTTC. Its translation is CSARDRPQETQYF.

Many counts were recorded for this clonotype. V usage is TRBV20-1 and J usage is TRBJ1-1; 9 bases fit TRBD1. V dropped 3 bases and J dropped 4; count of bases not matched to a gene: 6. The germline V gene encodes CDR1 DFQATT and CDR2 SNEGSKA (reference sequence). This CDR3 is built from 14 residues. CDR3 nucleotides: TGCAGTGCTAGGGAACAGGGGGCAGGCACTGAAGCTTTCTTT. Amino acids: CSAREQGAGTEAFF.

This clonotype showed up just a few times. This chain connects TRBV20-1 to TRBJ1-6, with D perhaps TRBD1 (6 bases). The CDR3 sequence is 14 residues long. The V end lost 6 bases, the J end lost 3 bases, and 12 bases lay between the germline ends. Germline CDR1 DFQATT, CDR2 SNEGSKA (reference sequence). CDR3 nucleotide sequence: TGCAGTGCAAACAGGGCCGACTATAATTCACCCCTCCACTTT. It codes for CSANRADYNSPLHF.

This clonotype has a count of ten or more. For the CDR3, the DNA is TGTGCCAGCAGTTCCCAGGCCGGGACAGGGTCGAACAATGAGCAGTTCTTC. As protein: CASSSQAGTGSNNEQFF. This chain connects TRBV28 to TRBJ2-1, with 9 bases fitting TRBD1. The germline CDR1 and CDR2 sequences are MDHEN and SYDVKM. The CDR3 loop spans 17 amino acids. J was trimmed by 5 bases and V by 4 bases; bases with no gene match: 12.

The chain uses TRBV7-8 and TRBJ1-3, with D unresolved. This CDR3 region has 15 residues. Germline V gene sequence: CDR1 SGHVS, CDR2 FQNEAQ. V lost 2 bases and J lost 1, with 9 bases in between. CDR3 loop: CASSLRWPSGNTIYF. The DNA of the CDR3 is TGTGCCAGCAGCTTACGGTGGCCTTCTGGAAACACCATATATTTT.